A single sample gave rise to the 14 T cell receptor beta chains below, sequenced in a study of blood T cell repertoires in COVID-19. Measured with immunoSEQ multiplex PCR; TCRdb has only the in-frame clones, and not every one. The data show approximately 140,000 clones, about nine tenths seen once. What was sequenced was peripheral blood. These receptor sequences come from a man aged 50 or older with active or convalescent COVID-19.

The J gene is TRBJ1-1, the V gene TRBV19; a possible D gene is TRBD1 (6 bases). The germline CDR1 and CDR2 sequences are LNHDA and SQIVND (reference sequence). CDR3 size: 15 residues. Trimming removed 7 bases from V and 0 bases from J, with 15 bases in between. The CDR3 is CASKASDSVNTEAFF. CDR3 nucleotide sequence: TGTGCCAGTAAAGCCTCGGACAGTGTGAACACTGAAGCTTTCTTT.

The chain is built from TRBV13 and TRBJ1-1; 7 bases agree with TRBD1. Per the germline V gene, CDR1 is PRHDT and CDR2 is FYEKMQ (reference sequence). CDR3 length: 15 amino acids. Trimming cost V 7 bases and J 1 base; bases outside gene matches: 9. The CDR3 region is CASNYQGGANTEAFF. In DNA, the CDR3 is TGTGCCAGCAACTACCAGGGGGGCGCGAACACTGAAGCTTTCTTT.

CDR3 residues: CASSLVSGPYEQYF. The CDR3 coding sequence is TGCGCCAGCAGCTTGGTTTCAGGTCCGTACGAGCAGTACTTC. The rearrangement links TRBV5-1 to TRBJ2-7; D is unclear. Trimming shortened V by 0 bases and J by 4 bases, and 11 bases separated the two germline ends. CDR3 length: 14 residues. The germline V gene has CDR1 SGHRS and CDR2 YFSETQ.

The CDR3 reads CASRQGPYEQFF. The CDR3 DNA is TGTGCCAGCAGACAGGGGCCCTATGAGCAGTTCTTC. The J gene is TRBJ2-1, the V gene TRBV12-3 or TRBV12-4, with 7 bases matching TRBD1. CDR3 length equals 12 residues. Trimming at V came to 6 bases and at J to 8 bases, leaving 4 bases not matched to a gene.

The V call is TRBV15, the J call TRBJ2-1; 8 bases are a match to TRBD2. The CDR3 sequence is 14 residues long. Germline V lookup: CDR1 LNHNV, CDR2 YYDKDF (reference sequence). V was pared by 1 base and J by 8 bases, with 4 bases of the junction left unmatched. The CDR3 DNA is TGTGCCACCAGCAGAGGAGGACTAGCTCATGAGCAGTTCTTC. It encodes CATSRGGLAHEQFF.

This clone appeared a single time. The junction departs from the called germline gene at one end, perhaps through a read error. The chain uses TRBV7-7 and TRBJ2-5; a weak D match, TRBD2 (5 bases). Germline CDR1 and CDR2: SSHAT and FNYEAQ (reference sequence). The CDR3 contains 14 residues. In DNA form, the CDR3 reads TGTGCTAGCAGCTTTACGGGGAGCGGCGAGACCCAGTACTTC. This encodes CASSFTGSGETQYF.

V and J are TRBV9 and TRBJ2-5, with 9 bases matching TRBD2. The V gene end was trimmed by 3 bases and the J gene end by 5 bases; junction bases not matched to a gene: 11. Germline V gene data show CDR1 as SGDLS and CDR2 as YYNGEE. The length of the CDR3 is 16 residues. CDR3: CASSARPGLAAETQYF. Here the CDR3 DNA reads TGTGCCAGCAGCGCCAGACCGGGACTAGCAGCCGAGACCCAGTACTTC.

The CDR3 region has the DNA TGTGCCAGCAGTTACGGGACAGGTGAAGCTTTCTTT. Translating it yields CASSYGTGEAFF. The V gene is TRBV6-6, the J gene TRBJ1-1; TRBD1 agrees at 8 bases. Trimming at V came to 2 bases and at J to 7 bases, leaving 0 bases not matched to a gene. CDR3 length: 12 residues. The germline CDR1 and CDR2 sequences are MNHNY and SVGAGI (reference sequence).

This chain connects TRBV24-1 to TRBJ1-5, with TRBD1 matching over 7 bases. J lost 0 bases, V lost 10 bases, and 2 bases had no gene match. The CDR3 totals 13 residues. The germline V gene has CDR1 KGHDR and CDR2 SFDVKD. Here the CDR3 DNA reads TGTGCCACGGGGACAGATAGCAATCAGCCCCAGCATTTT. Its translation: CATGTDSNQPQHF.

The J gene is TRBJ1-1, the V gene TRBV18, with 9 bases identical to TRBD1. Per the germline V gene, CDR1 is KGHSH and CDR2 is LQKENI. Unmatched junction bases numbered 5, after V lost 3 bases and J lost 6 bases. This CDR3 comprises 14 residues. CDR3: CASSPGTGYSEAFF. DNA of the CDR3: TGTGCCAGCTCACCCGGGACAGGGTACTCTGAAGCTTTCTTT.

The chain uses TRBV2 and TRBJ2-3, with TRBD2 matching over 11 bases. CDR1 is SNHLY, CDR2 FYNNEI, per germline. CDR3 length equals 16 residues. The V segment lost 2 bases and the J segment 6 bases; nucleotides outside the gene matches: 7. The CDR3 is CASSESTSGRSDTQYF. DNA of the CDR3: TGTGCCAGCAGTGAAAGTACTAGCGGGAGATCCGATACGCAGTATTTT.

This chain's CDR3 is CASSRDRAYTEAFF. The CDR3 DNA sequence: TGTGCCAGCTCACGGGACAGGGCCTACACTGAAGCTTTCTTT. V and J are TRBV18 and TRBJ1-1; TRBD1 matches at 9 bases. The CDR3 runs to 14 residues. V trimming: 4 bases; J trimming: 3 bases; junction bases outside the gene matches: 3. CDR1 is KGHSH, CDR2 LQKENI, per germline. The complete variable domain, with remaining parts taken from reference TRBV18 and TRBJ1-1, reads NAGVMQNPRHLVRRRGQEARLRCSPMKGHSHVYWYRQLPEEGLKFMVYLQKENIIDESGMPKERFSAEFPKEGPSILRIQQVVRGDSAAYFCASSRDRAYTEAFFGQGTRLTVV.

The J gene is TRBJ2-7, the V gene TRBV28; TRBD2 matches at 14 bases. The CDR3 spans 16 residues. The V segment lost 3 bases and the J segment 3 bases; nucleotides outside the gene matches: 4. Germline V gene data show CDR1 as MDHEN and CDR2 as SYDVKM. CDR3 in DNA: TGTGCCAGCAGTTTGGGCGGACTAGCGGGAGGCTACGAGCAGTACTTC. This gives the protein CASSLGGLAGGYEQYF.

The chain uses TRBV29-1 and TRBJ2-5; possible D gene TRBD1, 6 bases. In germline, CDR1 is SQVTM, CDR2 ANQGSEA. The CDR3 contains 15 residues. Trimming removed 0 bases at V and 5 bases at J, with 16 bases between. Written as DNA, the CDR3 is TGCAGCGTTGAAGAGTTCAGGGAGAGGGGGGAGACCCAGTACTTC. Amino acids: CSVEEFRERGETQYF.